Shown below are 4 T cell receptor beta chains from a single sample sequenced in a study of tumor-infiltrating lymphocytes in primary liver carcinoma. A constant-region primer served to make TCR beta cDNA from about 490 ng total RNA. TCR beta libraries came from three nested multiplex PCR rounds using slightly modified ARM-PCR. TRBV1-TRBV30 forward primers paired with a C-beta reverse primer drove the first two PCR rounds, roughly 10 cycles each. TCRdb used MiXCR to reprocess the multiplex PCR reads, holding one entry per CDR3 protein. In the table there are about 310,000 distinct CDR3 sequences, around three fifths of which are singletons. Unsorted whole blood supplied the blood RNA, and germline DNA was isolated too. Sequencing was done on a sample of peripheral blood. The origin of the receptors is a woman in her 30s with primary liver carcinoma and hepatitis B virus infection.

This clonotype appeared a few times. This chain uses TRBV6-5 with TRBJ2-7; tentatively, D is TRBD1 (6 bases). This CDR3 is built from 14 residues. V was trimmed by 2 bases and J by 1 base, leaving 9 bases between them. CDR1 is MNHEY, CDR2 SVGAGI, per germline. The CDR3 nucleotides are TGTGCCAGCAGTTACACAGGGAAATCCTACGAGCAGTACTTC. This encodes CASSYTGKSYEQYF.

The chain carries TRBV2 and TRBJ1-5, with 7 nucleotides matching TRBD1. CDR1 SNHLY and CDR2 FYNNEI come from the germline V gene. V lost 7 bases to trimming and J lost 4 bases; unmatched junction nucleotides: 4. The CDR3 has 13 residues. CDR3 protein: CASKPTGNQPQHF. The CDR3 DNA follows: TGTGCCAGCAAACCGACAGGGAATCAGCCCCAGCATTTT.

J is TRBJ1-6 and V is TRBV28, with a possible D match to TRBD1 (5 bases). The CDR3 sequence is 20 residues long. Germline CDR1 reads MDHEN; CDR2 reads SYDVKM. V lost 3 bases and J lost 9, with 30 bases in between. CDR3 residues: CASSLGHANEWDDGISPLHF. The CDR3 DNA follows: TGTGCCAGCAGTTTGGGTCATGCAAACGAATGGGACGACGGGATTTCACCCCTCCACTTT.

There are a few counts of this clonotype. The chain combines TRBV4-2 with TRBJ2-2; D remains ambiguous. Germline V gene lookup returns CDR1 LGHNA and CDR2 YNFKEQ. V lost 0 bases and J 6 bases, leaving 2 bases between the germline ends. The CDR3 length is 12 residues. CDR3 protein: CASSQEPGELFF. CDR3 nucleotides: TGTGCCAGCAGCCAAGAACCCGGGGAGCTGTTTTTT.